The 24 T cell receptor beta chains below were found in one sample sequenced in a study of blood T cells in healthy people across ages (dated by TCRdb to between 2015 and 2017). The library was prepared using 5' RACE. This sample was sequenced with an Illumina HiSeq 2500. A second 7 to 11 cycle PCR used a sample-barcoded 5' primer and a J-beta primer mix. TCRdb reanalyzed the raw reads on its own, using fastp at Q25 for trimming and MiXCR for clone calling, and kept in-frame beta chains. Each entry merges the rows of one CDR3 protein and shows their most common DNA and genes. The sample records about 800,000 distinct CDR3 sequences, approximately 25% of which are singletons. The top ten clonotypes cover under 4.5% of the sample. This sample also belongs to another study, concerning T cells of mothers and their children.

The material sequenced was blood. The receptors here all came from a boy aged 10-17 years in good health.

This clonotype was seen only a few times. V is TRBV20-1 and J is TRBJ2-7; D might be TRBD2 (6 bases). This CDR3 has 13 residues. V lost 3 bases and J 6 bases, leaving 15 bases between the germline ends. Germline CDR1 and CDR2: DFQATT and SNEGSKA (reference sequence). CDR3 sequence (DNA): TGCAGTGCTAGTAATAGCGGACCCTCCGAGCAGTACTTC. It is translated as CSASNSGPSEQYF.

V gene TRBV7-9 combines with J gene TRBJ2-5, with 14 bases that match TRBD2. Per the germline V gene, CDR1 is SEHNR and CDR2 is FQNEAQ (reference sequence). This CDR3 has 17 amino acids. With V trimmed by 4 bases and J by 1 base, 5 bases remained unmatched. The CDR3 DNA follows: TGTGCCAGCAGCTCCACCGGGACTAGCGGGGGCCAAGAGACCCAGTACTTC. Protein: CASSSTGTSGGQETQYF. The whole variable domain, filled in from reference TRBV7-9 and TRBJ2-5, reads DTGVSQNPRHKITKRGQNVTFRCDPISEHNRLYWYRQTLGQGPEFLTYFQNEAQLEKSRLLSDRFSAERPKGSFSTLEIQRTEQGDSAMYLCASSSTGTSGGQETQYFGPGTRLLVL.

The chain uses TRBV5-1 and TRBJ2-2; 13 nucleotides match TRBD2. V was clipped by 4 bases and J by 5 bases; unmatched bases: 11. Germline V gene data show CDR1 as SGHRS and CDR2 as YFSETQ. This CDR3 contains 18 residues. The CDR3 loop reads CASSALPGLAGNTGELFF. Here the CDR3 DNA reads TGCGCCAGCAGCGCACTACCGGGACTAGCGGGAAATACCGGGGAGCTGTTTTTT.

The CDR3 region is CASSPHGTSTDTQYF. CDR3 coding DNA: TGTGCCAGCAGCCCTCACGGGACTAGCACAGATACGCAGTATTTT. The V call is TRBV9, the J call TRBJ2-3; weak D call: TRBD2 (6 bases). Germline CDR1 and CDR2: SGDLS and YYNGEE. V was shortened by 4 bases and J by 0 bases, with 12 bases between the two germline ends. This CDR3 has 15 residues.

The rearrangement uses TRBV29-1 and TRBJ2-2, with 9 bases lining up with TRBD1. There are 15 residues in the CDR3. From germline, CDR1 is SQVTM and CDR2 ANQGSEA. V lost 0 bases and J lost 7; bases outside the gene matches: 6. The CDR3 region is CSVEENRGLDGELFF. Here the CDR3 DNA reads TGCAGCGTTGAAGAGAACAGGGGGCTGGACGGGGAGCTGTTTTTT.

Turning to this clonotype: At one of its ends the junction is not consistent with the germline gene, which may arise from a read error. This chain connects TRBV6-2 or TRBV6-3 to TRBJ1-2; D remains ambiguous. This CDR3 region has 11 residues. Germline lookup yields CDR1 MNHEY and CDR2 SVGEGT. The CDR3 DNA reads TGTGCCAGCAGTTCCGGGTATGGGGTCCTATTC. Its translation is CASSSGYGVLF.

A note on this clonotype: One end of the junction fails to match germline, which may point to a read error. CDR3 DNA sequence: TGCGCCTGCAGCCTGGGACAGGGCCTGGTGTCACCCCTCCACTTT. Translating it yields CACSLGQGLVSPLHF. The chain uses TRBV4-3 and TRBJ1-6; 9 bases fit TRBD1. Germline V CDR1 and CDR2: LGHNA, YSLEER. CDR3 length: 15 residues.

This clonotype was seen many times. The J gene is TRBJ2-5, the V gene TRBV7-2; D tentatively fits TRBD1 or TRBD2 (6 bases each). Matching the DNA end better, TRBJ2-7 makes the J call doubtful. Germline V gene data show CDR1 as SGHTA and CDR2 as FQGNSA. This CDR3 is 15 amino acids long. Here the CDR3 reads CASSPMWGASYEQYF. The DNA for the CDR3 is TGTGCCAGCAGCCCCATGTGGGGGGCCTCCTACGAGCAGTACTTC.

This clonotype has only a few counts. J is TRBJ1-3 and V is TRBV29-1; a possible D gene is TRBD1 (6 bases). This CDR3 spans 16 amino acids. The V end lost 3 bases, the J end lost 0 bases, and 15 bases lay between the germline ends. Germline values: CDR1 SQVTM, CDR2 ANQGSEA. The CDR3 here is CSVDLREGGSGNTIYF. CDR3 sequence (DNA): TGCAGCGTTGACCTCCGGGAGGGGGGCTCTGGAAACACCATATATTTT.

The chain couples TRBV12-3 or TRBV12-4 to TRBJ2-5; no clear D gene. V was shortened by 4 bases and J by 7 bases, with 19 bases between the two germline ends. This CDR3 is built from 15 residues. The CDR3 here is CASSSLRDGPMTQYF. CDR3 nucleotides: TGTGCCAGCAGTTCCCTCAGAGACGGTCCAATGACCCAGTACTTC.

The rearrangement uses TRBV20-1 and TRBJ2-3, with TRBD2 as a possible D gene (5 bases). CDR1 is DFQATT, CDR2 SNEGSKA, per germline (reference sequence). There are 13 residues in the CDR3. The V and J ends lost 2 bases and 6 bases respectively, with 12 bases between them. The CDR3 DNA reads TGCAGTGCTAGACTTAGCGAGAGGGATACGCAGTATTTT. Protein sequence: CSARLSERDTQYF.

The chain joins TRBV6-2 or TRBV6-3 to TRBJ2-7; D uncertain. Germline loops: CDR1 MNHEY, CDR2 SVGEGT. The germline V and J ends were trimmed by 4 bases and 2 bases, with 12 bases remaining between them. The CDR3 sequence is 14 residues long. CDR3 sequence (DNA): TGTGCCAGCAGTTCTTTCGGACCGACCTACGAGCAGTACTTC. Translated, it gives CASSSFGPTYEQYF.

The chain employs TRBV29-1 and TRBJ2-1, with a weak D call TRBD2 (5 bases). The CDR3 totals 15 residues. The germline gives CDR1 SQVTM, CDR2 ANQGSEA. Deletions cut 0 bases from V and 3 bases from J, with 12 bases between. CDR3 nucleotides: TGCAGCGTTGAAGAAGTTGGGAGATTCTACAATGAGCAGTTCTTC. Translated: CSVEEVGRFYNEQFF.

The chain couples TRBV3-1 to TRBJ2-5; TRBD2 is a possible D gene (5 bases). Germline V gene sequence: CDR1 LGHDT, CDR2 YNNKEL (reference sequence). This CDR3 spans 17 amino acids. V was clipped by 0 bases and J by 3 bases, with 17 bases between them. The CDR3 bases are TGTGCCAGCAGCCAAGATCTTTGGAGGTTCACGGAAGAGACCCAGTACTTC. Translating it yields CASSQDLWRFTEETQYF.

CDR3 amino acids: CASSFSAGDTQYF. The CDR3 DNA follows: TGTGCCAGCAGTTTTTCGGCCGGCGATACGCAGTATTTT. The rearrangement links TRBV27 to TRBJ2-3; D ambiguous. V shed 3 bases and J shed 6 bases, with 10 bases lying between them. The germline gives CDR1 MNHEY, CDR2 SMNVEV (reference sequence). CDR3 length: 13 amino acids.

CDR3 nucleotides: TGTGCCAGCAGCGCCCCCGAGTACAATGAGCAGTTCTTC. It encodes CASSAPEYNEQFF. The chain employs TRBV9 and TRBJ2-5; D gene ambiguous. Judging by the DNA end, TRBJ2-1 fits better; the J call may be wrong. This CDR3 contains 13 residues. Germline lookup yields CDR1 SGDLS and CDR2 YYNGEE.

The chain is built from TRBV12-3 or TRBV12-4 and TRBJ2-7; 7 positions match TRBD2. The CDR3 totals 16 residues. V lost 6 bases to trimming and J lost 0 bases; unmatched junction nucleotides: 11. The chain's CDR3 is CASRGEGEASSYEQYF. The CDR3 DNA is TGTGCCAGCAGGGGGGAGGGAGAGGCGAGCTCCTACGAGCAGTACTTC.

This clonotype was counted only a few times. The chain combines TRBV9 with TRBJ2-7; the match to TRBD1 covers 9 bases. Per germline, CDR1 SGDLS and CDR2 YYNGEE. This CDR3 has 14 amino acids. V gave up 2 bases and J gave up 3 bases; unmatched junction bases: 3. The CDR3 coding sequence is TGTGCCAGCAGCGTGGGGGACAGGGTCTACGAGCAGTACTTC. Encoded protein: CASSVGDRVYEQYF.

This clonotype was seen more than once but under ten times. The chain recombines TRBV4-3 with TRBJ1-1; D gene unclear. The CDR3 has 15 amino acids. In germline, CDR1 is LGHNA, CDR2 YSLEER. V lost 4 bases and J 1 base, leaving 13 bases between the germline ends. CDR3 DNA sequence: TGCGCCAGCAGCCGCACGGCAGCGGGGAACACTGAAGCTTTCTTT. Encoded protein: CASSRTAAGNTEAFF.

This clonotype was counted only a few times. CDR3 in DNA: TGTGCCAGCAGTTTATCGAGTCTCTACGGTGAGCAGTTCTTC. It encodes CASSLSSLYGEQFF. The V call is TRBV27, the J call TRBJ2-1; D gene unclear. This CDR3 is built from 14 residues. The germline V gene has CDR1 MNHEY and CDR2 SMNVEV (reference sequence). Trimming cost V 0 bases and J 9 bases, with 12 bases left between them.

This clonotype was seen a handful of times. The V gene is TRBV4-3, the J gene TRBJ2-2; D ambiguous. The germline V gene has CDR1 LGHNA and CDR2 YSLEER. Trimming removed 4 bases at V and 4 bases at J, with 16 bases between. The CDR3 is 16 residues long. The chain's CDR3 is CASSLGSDVGTGELFF. The CDR3 DNA reads TGCGCCAGCAGCCTGGGGTCTGACGTTGGCACCGGGGAGCTGTTTTTT.

The gene calls are TRBV9 and TRBJ2-2; maybe TRBD2 (5 bases). Germline V gene data show CDR1 as SGDLS and CDR2 as YYNGEE. Trimming removed 2 bases at V and 9 bases at J, with 11 bases between. The CDR3 loop spans 13 amino acids. The CDR3 DNA reads as TGTGCCAGCAGCGTTCAACCGGGGAGGGAGCTGTTTTTT. Translating gives CASSVQPGRELFF.

With regard to this clonotype: The junction differs from germline at one of its ends, possibly a read error. The V gene is TRBV27, the J gene TRBJ2-5; 12 bases are shared with TRBD2. The better agreement between TRBJ2-7 and the DNA end casts doubt on the J call. The CDR3 has 19 residues. Per germline, CDR1 MNHEY and CDR2 SMNVEV (reference sequence). This CDR3 reads CASSSLGLAGGTSSHEQYF. The CDR3 region has the DNA TGTGCCAGCAGTTCTTTGGGGCTAGCGGGAGGGACGAGCTCCCACGAGCAGTACTTC.

V is TRBV4-3 and J is TRBJ1-2; a weak D match, TRBD1 (5 bases). Germline V gene lookup returns CDR1 LGHNA and CDR2 YSLEER. This CDR3 has 15 residues. The V end was cut by 0 bases, the J end by 5 bases, with 13 bases between. CDR3 protein: CASSQDIQVVYGYTF. The DNA for the CDR3 is TGCGCCAGCAGCCAAGATATACAGGTTGTTTATGGCTACACCTTC.